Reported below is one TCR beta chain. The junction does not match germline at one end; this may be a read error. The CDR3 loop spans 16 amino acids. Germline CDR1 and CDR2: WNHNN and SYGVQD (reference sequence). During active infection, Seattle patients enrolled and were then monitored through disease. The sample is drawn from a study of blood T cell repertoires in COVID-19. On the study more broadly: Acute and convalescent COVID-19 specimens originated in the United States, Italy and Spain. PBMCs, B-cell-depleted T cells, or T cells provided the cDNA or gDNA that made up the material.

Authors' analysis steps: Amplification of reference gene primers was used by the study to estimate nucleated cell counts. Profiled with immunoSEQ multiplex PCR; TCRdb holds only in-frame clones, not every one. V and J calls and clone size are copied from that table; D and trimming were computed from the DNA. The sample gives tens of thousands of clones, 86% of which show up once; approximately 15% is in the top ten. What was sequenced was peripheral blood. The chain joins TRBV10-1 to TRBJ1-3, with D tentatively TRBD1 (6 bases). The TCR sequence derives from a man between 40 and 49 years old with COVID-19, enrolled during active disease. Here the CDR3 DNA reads TGCGCCAGCAGTCCGGGACAATTTTTCTCTGGTAACACCATATATTTT. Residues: CASSPGQFFSGNTIYF.